Described below is a single T cell receptor beta chain sequence and its context. Its specificity is not known. Sequencing was performed with immunoSEQ multiplex PCR; in TCRdb, only in-frame clones are kept and a portion is missing. This table holds 60,000 to 75,000 clones, roughly nine tenths found once. Every patient was affected by relapse after autologous stem cell transplantation, while exposure to brentuximab vedotin was not uniform. Trimming left V 0 bases short and J 8 bases short, with 11 bases between. CDR1 is SGHDT and CDR2 is YYEEEE in the germline V gene. The CDR3 has 14 amino acids. These data originate in a study of PD-1 blockade in classical Hodgkin lymphoma. Overall study results and limits: Reports described newly diagnosed patients as having lower baseline TCR diversity than healthy donors. It was CD4+ TCR diversity, not CD8+, that rose significantly by C4D1. Patients who responded completely had about the same baseline diversity as newly diagnosed patients.

The V and J genes are TRBV5-6 and TRBJ1-4, with D uncertain. The starting material was peripheral blood mononuclear cells (PBMCs), obtained at baseline. This TCR derives from a human donor with classical Hodgkin lymphoma. The CDR3 region is CASSLAGFGEKLFF. For the CDR3, the DNA is TGTGCCAGCAGCTTGGCGGGGTTCGGGGAAAAACTGTTTTTT.